This is a list of T cell receptor beta chains from one sample in a study of somatic mutations in cytotoxic T cells in rheumatoid arthritis. The assay was immunoSEQ multiplex PCR, and TCRdb's table has in-frame clones only and misses some. Of about 8,600 clones listed, about 79% are singletons. Sequenced: CD8+ T cells sorted from blood. These receptor sequences come from a woman in her forties or fifties in good health. Both conserved end residues are part of each CDR3. The D gene is left open where the match is weak. For some rows the clone size is stated as once, few or many, or as a class when expanded; others skip it.

D gene,J gene,V gene,CDR3 length,clone size,CDR3 protein,CDR3 DNA
.,TRBJ2-7,TRBV6-4,15,large,CASRRAGPRTYEQYF,TGTGCCAGCAGGCGCGCGGGCCCCAGGACCTACGAGCAGTACTTC
.,TRBJ1-2,TRBV2,14,once,CASSEGTRGGGYTF,TGTGCCAGCAGTGAAGGGACCAGGGGCGGAGGCTACACCTTC
TRBD2,TRBJ2-1,TRBV29-1,15,few,CSVEPGLAGFNEQFF,TGCAGCGTTGAACCGGGACTAGCGGGGTTCAATGAGCAGTTCTTC
.,TRBJ1-1,TRBV27,13,.,CASSPSGQLEAFF,TGTGCCAGCAGTCCCTCCGGACAGCTTGAAGCTTTCTTT
.,TRBJ2-1,TRBV19,15,.,CASSIGQGRGNEQFF,TGTGCCAGTAGTATAGGGCAGGGGAGGGGTAATGAGCAGTTCTTC
TRBD1,TRBJ1-1,TRBV7-9,14,few,CASSRVDRDTEAFF,TGTGCCAGCAGCCGAGTCGACAGGGACACTGAAGCTTTCTTT
.,TRBJ2-7,TRBV27,14,.,CASSPQQGTYEQYF,TGTGCCAGCAGTCCCCAACAGGGTACCTACGAGCAGTACTTC
TRBD1,TRBJ1-2,TRBV7-9,14,.,CASSLGQGLYGYTF,TGTGCCAGCAGCTTGGGACAGGGACTCTATGGCTACACCTTC
TRBD1,TRBJ1-1,TRBV5-5,15,.,CASSFWDRGITEAFF,TGTGCCAGCAGCTTTTGGGACAGGGGGATCACTGAAGCTTTCTTT
TRBD1,TRBJ2-1,TRBV11-3,13,.,CASRDRAYNEQFF,TGTGCCAGCAGGGACAGGGCCTACAATGAGCAGTTCTTC
.,TRBJ1-1,TRBV4-1,13,few,CASSLDRNTEAFF,TGCGCCAGCAGCCTAGACAGGAACACTGAAGCTTTCTTT
.,TRBJ1-2,TRBV11-2,15,.,CASSLDTAEHYGYTF,TGTGCCAGCAGCTTAGATACAGCTGAACACTATGGCTACACCTTC
.,TRBJ1-1,TRBV7-9,15,.,CASSLPGQLNTEAFF,TGTGCCAGCAGCTTACCTGGACAGTTGAACACTGAAGCTTTCTTT
.,TRBJ2-2,TRBV25-1,12,.,CASSVVLGELFF,TGTGCCAGCAGTGTCGTTTTGGGGGAGCTGTTTTTT
TRBD2,TRBJ2-5,TRBV9,16,.,CASSPGLVGVGETQYF,TGTGCCAGCAGCCCCGGACTAGTCGGGGTGGGGGAGACCCAGTACTTC
TRBD2,TRBJ2-1,TRBV9,15,.,CASSVGAGGRNEQFF,TGTGCCAGCAGCGTAGGAGCGGGGGGGCGGAATGAGCAGTTCTTC
.,TRBJ1-3,TRBV28,14,.,CASSPGFSGNTIYF,TGTGCCAGCAGCCCCGGGTTCTCTGGAAACACCATATATTTT
.,TRBJ1-6,TRBV5-8,17,few,CASSLDIGGLTDSPLHF,TGTGCCAGCAGCTTGGACATCGGCGGACTTACAGATTCACCCCTCCACTTT
.,TRBJ2-3,TRBV19,12,.,CASSNRADTQYF,TGTGCCAGTAGTAACAGGGCAGATACGCAGTATTTT
.,TRBJ2-3,TRBV11-1,16,.,CASSQPILRSTDTQYF,TGTGCCAGTTCCCAGCCTATTTTGCGGAGCACAGATACGCAGTATTTT
TRBD1,TRBJ2-7,TRBV7-9,14,.,CASSTDRASYEQYF,TGTGCCAGCAGCACGGACAGGGCCTCCTACGAGCAGTACTTC
TRBD1,TRBJ2-1,TRBV19,15,.,CASSIAGQGGNEQFF,TGTGCCAGTAGTATAGCAGGACAGGGTGGCAATGAGCAGTTCTTC
.,TRBJ2-6,TRBV4-1,14,.,CASRPGLGANVLTF,TGCGCCAGCAGGCCAGGGCTTGGGGCCAACGTCCTGACTTTC
TRBD1,TRBJ2-7,TRBV2,14,.,CARSGGQGTYEQYF,TGTGCCAGATCGGGGGGACAGGGTACCTACGAGCAGTACTTC
TRBD1,TRBJ1-4,TRBV2,14,.,CASRDTGGYEKLFF,TGTGCCAGCAGGGATACAGGGGGCTATGAAAAACTGTTTTTT
.,TRBJ1-1,TRBV28,13,few,CASRMNLNTEAFF,TGTGCCAGCAGAATGAACTTGAACACTGAAGCTTTCTTT
TRBD2,TRBJ2-7,TRBV4-1,16,.,CASSQSTGTRTDEQYF,TGCGCCAGCAGCCAATCAACCGGGACTAGGACAGACGAGCAGTACTTC
.,TRBJ1-6,TRBV2,17,.,CASSEAALGAANSPLHF,TGTGCCAGCAGTGAAGCGGCGTTGGGGGCTGCTAATTCACCCCTCCACTTT
.,TRBJ2-1,TRBV4-1,15,few,CASSQETGSVNEQFF,TGCGCCAGCAGCCAAGAAACAGGGTCCGTCAATGAGCAGTTCTTC
.,TRBJ1-2,TRBV13,15,few,CASSSRGGEMSGYTF,TGTGCCAGCAGCTCGAGGGGGGGGGAGATGTCAGGCTACACCTTC
.,TRBJ1-1,TRBV5-1,13,.,CASSLEVATEAFF,TGCGCCAGCAGCTTGGAAGTGGCCACTGAAGCTTTCTTT
TRBD1,TRBJ1-1,TRBV29-1,13,.,CSAKTGGSTEAFF,TGCAGCGCCAAGACAGGGGGGAGCACTGAAGCTTTCTTT